The clone carrying this T cell receptor (beta chain) has only a few counts. What it binds is unknown. These data originate in a study of cytomegalovirus exposure and HLA in healthy donors. Findings and caveats of the study: A later analysis reportedly found fewer N-insertions in an Asian-associated ancestry cluster than the roughly 730-donor mean. No immune exposure information besides CMV serostatus was available.

PCR employed 60 Vbeta and 13 Jbeta primers. Generated by immunoSEQ multiplex PCR, the TCRdb table keeps only in-frame clones and is missing some. The sample consists of about 70,000 clones, approximately 80% of them appearing once. The CDR3 consists of 16 residues. Germline loops: CDR1 SGHKS, CDR2 YYEKEE (reference sequence). The V and J ends lost 2 bases and 0 bases, in that order; junction bases with no gene match: 4. The rearrangement links TRBV5-5 to TRBJ1-5, with 8 bases fitting TRBD1. This sequence was found in a girl aged 5-17 years in good health and CMV-seropositive. The sample was PBMCs. In nucleotides, the CDR3 is TGTGCCAGCAGCTTATACAGGGGGATTAGCAATCAGCCCCAGCATTTT. As protein: CASSLYRGISNQPQHF.